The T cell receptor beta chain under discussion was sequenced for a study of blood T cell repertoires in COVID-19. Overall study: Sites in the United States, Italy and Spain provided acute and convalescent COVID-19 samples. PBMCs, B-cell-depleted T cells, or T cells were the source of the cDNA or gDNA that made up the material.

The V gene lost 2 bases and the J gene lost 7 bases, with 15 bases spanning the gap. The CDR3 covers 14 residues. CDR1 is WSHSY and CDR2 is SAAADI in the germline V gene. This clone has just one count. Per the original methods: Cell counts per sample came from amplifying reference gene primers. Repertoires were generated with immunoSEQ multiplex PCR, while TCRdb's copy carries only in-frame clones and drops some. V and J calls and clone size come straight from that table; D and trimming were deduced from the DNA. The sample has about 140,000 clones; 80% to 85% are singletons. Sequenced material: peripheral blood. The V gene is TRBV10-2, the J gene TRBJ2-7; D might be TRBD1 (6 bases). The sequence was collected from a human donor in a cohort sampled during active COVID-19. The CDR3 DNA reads TGCGCCAGCAGTGAGAGTGTGACAGGAATAGAGCAGTACTTC. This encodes CASSESVTGIEQYF.